This T cell receptor (beta chain) is from a study of T cell changes during pregnancy in multiple sclerosis. CDR3 length: 11 amino acids. Looked up from germline, CDR1 is SGHRS and CDR2 is YFSETQ. The V and J ends lost 3 bases and 13 bases respectively, with 11 bases between them. Clones were sequenced by immunoSEQ multiplex PCR, and TCRdb holds only the in-frame ones, with some missing. There are about 59,000 clones in the sample; approximately 87% occur only once, and 5.3% lies in the top ten. The chain joins TRBV5-1 to TRBJ2-1; perhaps TRBD2 as D (6 bases). This clonotype was sampled from a human donor whose cells served as feeder cells for cultures in a pregnancy study. The sequencing input was peripheral blood from another person, used as feeder cells. CDR3 sequence (DNA): TGCGCCAGCAGCTGGGCGGGATTTCAGTTCTTC. This sequence encodes CASSWAGFQFF.